The next 25 T cell receptor beta chains were all read from a single sample in a study of T-cell reconstitution after alpha-beta-depleted transplantation in children. It was with unique molecular identifiers that the TCRbeta library was prepared. TCRdb recomputed calls from the PCR reads with MiXCR, one row per CDR3 protein. The sample shows around 52,000 distinct CDR3 sequences, approximately 6.1% of them seen only once. The sequencing used PBMCs, mostly from graft donor cells, collected 60 days after TCRalphabeta/CD19-depleted stem cell transplant. The receptors were sampled from a female patient between 2 and 15 years old who had a stem cell transplant for aplastic anemia, so the T cells may come from the graft donor.

The rearrangement uses TRBV11-2 and TRBJ2-7; weak D call: TRBD1 (5 bases). The CDR3 covers 15 residues. V was trimmed by 3 bases and J by 3 bases, leaving 15 bases between them. Per the germline V gene, CDR1 is SGHAT and CDR2 is FQNNGV. The CDR3: CASSLDQGGFYEQYF. Written as DNA, the CDR3 is TGTGCCAGCAGCTTGGACCAGGGTGGGTTCTACGAGCAGTACTTC.

This clonotype was observed at least ten times. The chain has TRBV7-2 and TRBJ2-2; no definite D call. The V end was cut by 5 bases, the J end by 6 bases, with 16 bases between. In germline, CDR1 is SGHTA, CDR2 FQGNSA. The CDR3 sequence is 15 residues long. The CDR3 spells CASSPRRSIAGELFF. CDR3 DNA sequence: TGTGCCAGCAGCCCCCGACGGAGTATAGCCGGGGAGCTGTTTTTT. The full variable domain, rest sourced from reference TRBV7-2 and TRBJ2-2, is GAGVSQSPSNKVTEKGKDVELRCDPISGHTALYWYRQSLGQGLEFLIYFQGNSAPDKSGLPSDRFSAERTGGSVSTLTIQRTQQEDSAVYLCASSPRRSIAGELFFGEGSRLTVL.

This clonotype was seen ten or more times. The rearrangement uses TRBV25-1 and TRBJ1-1, with D uncertain. The V gene lost 1 base and the J gene lost 1 base, with 10 bases spanning the gap. Per the germline V gene, CDR1 is MGHDK and CDR2 is SYGVNS. There are 15 residues in the CDR3. In DNA form, the CDR3 reads TGTGCCAGCAGTGAATCTCTGGGTTCGAACACTGAAGCTTTCTTT. This translates into CASSESLGSNTEAFF.

This clonotype has a count of ten or more. The chain is built from TRBV7-3 and TRBJ2-7, with TRBD1 identical over 8 bases. With V trimmed by 1 base and J by 3 bases, 5 bases remained unmatched. CDR1 is SGHTA and CDR2 is FQGTGA in the germline V gene. The CDR3 extends over 15 amino acids. The chain's CDR3 is CASSLIGTGGYEQYF. The CDR3 DNA is TGTGCCAGCAGCTTAATTGGGACAGGAGGCTACGAGCAGTACTTC.

This clonotype was observed many times. The gene calls are TRBV12-3 or TRBV12-4 and TRBJ2-7; 9 nucleotides line up with TRBD1. The junction had 10 bases not matched to a gene; V was cut back by 8 bases and J by 2 bases. The CDR3 contains 15 residues. CDR3: CASGDRAKLTYEQYF. The CDR3 DNA follows: TGTGCCAGCGGGGACAGGGCAAAATTAACCTACGAGCAGTACTTC.

This clonotype was found many times. The J gene is TRBJ2-1, the V gene TRBV12-3 or TRBV12-4; 7 positions match TRBD1. The CDR3 length is 14 residues. J gave up 4 bases and V 9 bases, and 9 bases lay outside the gene matches. CDR3 bases: TGTGCCAGTACAAACAGGGGTGGATACAATGAGCAGTTCTTC. Translating gives CASTNRGGYNEQFF.

As regards this clonotype: A much larger clone lies one base from this, so it may be a read error. The V gene is TRBV7-2, the J gene TRBJ2-3; unclear D gene. Trimming left V 0 bases short and J 6 bases short, with 4 bases between. Germline CDR1 and CDR2: SGHTA and FQGNSA. The CDR3 covers 12 residues. In nucleotides, the CDR3 is TGTGCCAGCAGCTTAGCGAGGGATACGCAGTATTTT. As protein: CASSLARDTQYF.

The sample holds many counts of this clonotype. The chain employs TRBV12-3 or TRBV12-4 and TRBJ1-5; TRBD1 might be the D (6 bases). The CDR3 extends over 15 amino acids. Trimming shortened V by 5 bases and J by 4 bases, and 15 bases separated the two germline ends. CDR3 region: CASSPRGAGNQPQHF. The CDR3 DNA is TGTGCCAGCAGTCCGCGGGGGGCAGGGAATCAGCCCCAGCATTTT.

At least ten counts were recorded for this clonotype. The chain carries TRBV18 and TRBJ2-1; TRBD2 might be the D (5 bases). The germline V and J ends were trimmed by 5 bases and 0 bases, with 14 bases remaining between them. The germline gives CDR1 KGHSH, CDR2 LQKENI. The CDR3 spans 16 residues. Here the CDR3 reads CASSTLAGNSYNEQFF. The CDR3, as DNA: TGTGCCAGCTCAACTTTGGCGGGCAACTCCTACAATGAGCAGTTCTTC.

This clonotype showed up many times. V is TRBV7-2 and J is TRBJ2-2; D may be TRBD2 (5 bases). The CDR3 spans 16 residues. Looked up from germline, CDR1 is SGHTA and CDR2 is FQGNSA. The V end lost 5 bases, the J end lost 7 bases, and 20 bases lay between the germline ends. The CDR3 protein is CASSVGGSGSHGELFF. CDR3 DNA: TGTGCCAGCAGCGTAGGTGGTTCGGGGTCCCACGGGGAGCTGTTTTTT.

This clonotype has at least ten counts. Mismatch with germline at one junction end may stem from a read error. The chain has TRBV6-5 and TRBJ2-4; a possible D gene is TRBD2 (7 bases). Per germline, CDR1 MNHEY and CDR2 SVGAGI. The CDR3 extends over 14 amino acids. CDR3 in DNA: TGTGCCAGCAGTCAGCGGGGTAGGGGGAACATTCAGTATTTC. Amino acid sequence: CASSQRGRGNIQYF.

This clonotype was counted between two and nine times. The CDR3 sequence is CASRQGTGPYQAFF. DNA for the CDR3: TGTGCCAGCAGACAGGGGACGGGCCCCTACCAAGCTTTCTTT. The V gene is TRBV6-6, the J gene TRBJ1-1; 7 bases are shared with TRBD1. Germline assignment: CDR1 MNHNY and CDR2 SVGAGI (reference sequence). The V segment lost 6 bases and the J segment 9 bases; nucleotides outside the gene matches: 13. The CDR3 is 14 amino acids.

This clonotype was found many times. J is TRBJ2-7 and V is TRBV6-1; 8 bases line up with TRBD2. In germline, CDR1 is MNHNS, CDR2 SASEGT. The CDR3 runs 16 residues. V lost 5 bases, J lost 0 bases, and 9 bases stayed unmatched. The CDR3 loop reads CASSYRTSSTSYEQYF. CDR3 in DNA: TGTGCCAGCAGTTATCGGACTAGCTCTACCTCCTACGAGCAGTACTTC.

A remark on this clonotype: This clone may be a read error of a much larger clone one base away. This chain connects TRBV2 to TRBJ2-3, with TRBD1 identical over 7 bases. Germline-derived CDR1 and CDR2 are SNHLY and FYNNEI. CDR3 length: 12 residues. Trimming cost V 9 bases and J 2 bases; bases outside gene matches: 2. CDR3 residues: CARTGDTDTQYF. The CDR3 DNA reads as TGTGCCAGAACAGGGGACACAGATACGCAGTATTTT.

In this sample, this clonotype turned up a few times. The rearrangement links TRBV18 to TRBJ2-7, with 9 nucleotides matching TRBD1. Germline V gene lookup returns CDR1 KGHSH and CDR2 LQKENI. The CDR3 is 15 residues long. V shed 4 bases and J 4 bases; nucleotides not matched to a gene: 8. CDR3 amino acids: CASSLRTGVQYEQYF. In nucleotides, the CDR3 is TGTGCCAGCTCACTACGGACAGGGGTCCAGTACGAGCAGTACTTC.

This clonotype was found a few times. The chain has TRBV5-1 and TRBJ1-1; the D gene is possibly TRBD1 (5 bases). V was cut by 6 bases and J by 1 base, with 10 bases left in between. Germline V gene sequence: CDR1 SGHRS, CDR2 YFSETQ. This CDR3 is 13 amino acids long. The CDR3 DNA is TGCGCCAGCATTGGGGACGGGAACACTGAAGCTTTCTTT. Translation: CASIGDGNTEAFF.

This clonotype was seen many times. The CDR3 nucleotides are TGTGCCAGCAGTTTCGCAGGGGGGACAGATACGCAGTATTTT. It yields the protein CASSFAGGTDTQYF. This sequence joins TRBV12-3 or TRBV12-4 and TRBJ2-3, with D tentatively TRBD1 (7 bases). This CDR3 spans 14 amino acids. V was clipped by 3 bases and J by 3 bases, with 10 bases between them.

The genes are TRBV30 and TRBJ2-7, with TRBD1 as a possible D gene (6 bases). The CDR3 spans 12 residues. Germline V gene sequence: CDR1 GTSNPN, CDR2 SVGIG (reference sequence). Trimming stripped 5 bases from V and 3 bases from J, with 11 bases between. CDR3 sequence: CAWSRDNYEQYF. CDR3 sequence (DNA): TGTGCCTGGTCCCGGGACAACTACGAGCAGTACTTC.

This clonotype was observed at least ten times. V usage is TRBV18 and J usage is TRBJ2-7; D is ambiguous. Germline V gene data show CDR1 as KGHSH and CDR2 as LQKENI. V was shortened by 2 bases and J by 7 bases, with 9 bases between the two germline ends. The CDR3 has 12 residues. CDR3 DNA: TGTGCCAGCTCACCAAACTGGGAAGAGCAGTACTTC. It yields the protein CASSPNWEEQYF. The full variable domain, rest sourced from reference TRBV18 and TRBJ2-7, is NAGVMQNPRHLVRRRGQEARLRCSPMKGHSHVYWYRQLPEEGLKFMVYLQKENIIDESGMPKERFSAEFPKEGPSILRIQQVVRGDSAAYFCASSPNWEEQYFGPGTRLTVT.

The chain joins TRBV7-9 to TRBJ2-1, with 7 bases that match TRBD2. The CDR3 runs 16 residues. With V trimmed by 2 bases and J by 7 bases, 11 bases remained unmatched. Germline V lookup: CDR1 SEHNR, CDR2 FQNEAQ (reference sequence). The CDR3 bases are TGTGCCAGCAGCTTAACCGGACTAGGACCTACTAATGAGCAGTTCTTC. It encodes CASSLTGLGPTNEQFF.

This chain joins TRBV5-1 and TRBJ2-2; D unresolved. Per germline, CDR1 SGHRS and CDR2 YFSETQ. The CDR3 is made up of 14 amino acids. Trimming left V 4 bases short and J 0 bases short, with 7 bases between. Here the CDR3 reads CASSQAPNTGELFF. The CDR3 DNA follows: TGCGCCAGCAGCCAAGCCCCGAACACCGGGGAGCTGTTTTTT.

This clonotype was detected a few times. This chain joins TRBV5-5 and TRBJ1-2, with TRBD1 identical over 11 bases. J gave up 4 bases and V 1 base, and 3 bases lay outside the gene matches. There are 15 residues in the CDR3. Germline-derived CDR1 and CDR2 are SGHKS and YYEKEE (reference sequence). The chain's CDR3 is CASSLLGQGGYGYTF. Here the CDR3 DNA reads TGTGCCAGCAGCTTGTTGGGACAGGGGGGCTATGGCTACACCTTC.

There are a few counts of this clonotype. The rearrangement links TRBV5-1 to TRBJ2-3; 12 nucleotides agree with TRBD2. Losses at the gene ends were 0 bases for V and 1 base for J; bases not matched to a gene: 0. This CDR3 region has 16 residues. Germline CDR1 is SGHRS and CDR2 is YFSETQ. The CDR3 loop is CASSLGTSGGTDTQYF. CDR3 sequence (DNA): TGCGCCAGCAGCTTGGGGACTAGCGGGGGCACAGATACGCAGTATTTT.

This clonotype has at least ten counts. V and J are TRBV7-9 and TRBJ2-5; 11 positions match TRBD2. Per germline, CDR1 SEHNR and CDR2 FQNEAQ (reference sequence). V was pared by 4 bases and J by 3 bases, with 4 bases of the junction left unmatched. The CDR3 loop spans 15 amino acids. This CDR3 reads CASSYRGLAEETQYF. CDR3 bases: TGTGCCAGCAGCTACAGGGGACTAGCGGAAGAGACCCAGTACTTC. The full variable domain, completed using reference TRBV7-9 and TRBJ2-5, is DTGVSQNPRHKITKRGQNVTFRCDPISEHNRLYWYRQTLGQGPEFLTYFQNEAQLEKSRLLSDRFSAERPKGSFSTLEIQRTEQGDSAMYLCASSYRGLAEETQYFGPGTRLLVL.

This clonotype was seen ten or more times. The CDR3 is CASSLGGGGPTYNEQFF. The DNA of the CDR3 is TGCGCCAGCAGCTTGGGCGGGGGGGGCCCCACCTACAATGAGCAGTTCTTC. This chain connects TRBV5-1 to TRBJ2-1; TRBD2 aligns across 9 bases. The CDR3 contains 17 residues. V was clipped by 0 bases and J by 2 bases; unmatched bases: 6. The germline V gene has CDR1 SGHRS and CDR2 YFSETQ.